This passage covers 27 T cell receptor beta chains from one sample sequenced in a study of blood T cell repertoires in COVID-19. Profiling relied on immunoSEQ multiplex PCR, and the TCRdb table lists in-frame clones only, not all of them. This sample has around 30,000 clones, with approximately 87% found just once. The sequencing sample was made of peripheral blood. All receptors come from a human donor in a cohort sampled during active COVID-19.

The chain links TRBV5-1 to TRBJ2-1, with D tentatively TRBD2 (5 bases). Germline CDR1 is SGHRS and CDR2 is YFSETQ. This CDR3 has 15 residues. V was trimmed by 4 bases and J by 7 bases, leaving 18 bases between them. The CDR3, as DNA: TGCGCCAGCAGCCCCGACTACTCCCTCCGGAATGAGCAGTTCTTC. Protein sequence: CASSPDYSLRNEQFF.

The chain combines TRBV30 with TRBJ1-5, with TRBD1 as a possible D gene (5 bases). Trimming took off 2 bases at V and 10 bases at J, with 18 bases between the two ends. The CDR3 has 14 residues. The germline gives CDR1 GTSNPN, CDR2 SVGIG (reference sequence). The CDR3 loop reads CAWSKTGTSSPQHF. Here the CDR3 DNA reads TGTGCCTGGAGTAAGACCGGGACTTCCTCTCCCCAGCATTTT.

The CDR3: CASSLTLAGLGDTQYF. The CDR3 DNA follows: TGTGCCAGCAGTTTAACCCTAGCGGGGCTGGGGGATACGCAGTATTTT. The V call is TRBV27, the J call TRBJ2-3, with 9 bases matching TRBD2. The V gene's germline CDR1 is MNHEY and CDR2 SMNVEV (reference sequence). The V gene end was trimmed by 2 bases and the J gene end by 6 bases; junction bases not matched to a gene: 9. CDR3 length: 16 amino acids.

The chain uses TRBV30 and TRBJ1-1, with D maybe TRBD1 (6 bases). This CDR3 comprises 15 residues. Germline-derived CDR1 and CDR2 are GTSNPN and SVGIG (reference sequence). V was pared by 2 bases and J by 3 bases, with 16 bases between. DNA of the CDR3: TGTGCCTGGAGTCCGGGGGGCCGGCTAGACACTGAAGCTTTCTTT. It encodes CAWSPGGRLDTEAFF.

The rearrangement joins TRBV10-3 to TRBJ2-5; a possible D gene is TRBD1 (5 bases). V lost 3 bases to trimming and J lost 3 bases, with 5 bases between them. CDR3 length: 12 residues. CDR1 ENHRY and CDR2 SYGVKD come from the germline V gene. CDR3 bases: TGTGCCATCAGTGACAGGGAAGAGACCCAGTACTTC. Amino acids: CAISDREETQYF.

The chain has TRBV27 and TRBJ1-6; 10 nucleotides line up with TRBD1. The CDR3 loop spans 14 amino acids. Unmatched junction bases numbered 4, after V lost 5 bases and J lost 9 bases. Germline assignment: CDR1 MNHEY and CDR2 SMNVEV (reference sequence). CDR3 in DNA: TGTGCCAGCAGTCTCCGGGACAGGGGTTCACCCCTCCACTTT. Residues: CASSLRDRGSPLHF.

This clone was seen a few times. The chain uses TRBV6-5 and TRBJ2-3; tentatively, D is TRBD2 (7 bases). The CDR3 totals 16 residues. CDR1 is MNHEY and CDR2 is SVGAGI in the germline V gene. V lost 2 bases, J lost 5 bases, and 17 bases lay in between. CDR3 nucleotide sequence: TGTGCCAGCAGTTACGACGGGGGGCCCCCCCAAGATACGCAGTATTTT. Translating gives CASSYDGGPPQDTQYF.

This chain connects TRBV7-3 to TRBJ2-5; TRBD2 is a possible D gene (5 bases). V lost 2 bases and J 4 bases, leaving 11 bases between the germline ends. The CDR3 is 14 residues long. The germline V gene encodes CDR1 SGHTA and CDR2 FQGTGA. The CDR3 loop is CASSLGGPAETQYF. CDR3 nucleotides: TGTGCCAGCAGCTTAGGAGGACCTGCAGAGACCCAGTACTTC.

This CDR3 reads CASSSRGRGIYGYTF. CDR3 in DNA: TGTGCCAGCAGCTCGAGGGGCAGGGGAATCTATGGCTACACCTTC. The rearrangement uses TRBV5-6 and TRBJ1-2; tentative D call: TRBD1 (6 bases). V was shortened by 3 bases and J by 4 bases, with 16 bases between the two germline ends. The CDR3 totals 15 residues. From germline, CDR1 is SGHDT and CDR2 YYEEEE.

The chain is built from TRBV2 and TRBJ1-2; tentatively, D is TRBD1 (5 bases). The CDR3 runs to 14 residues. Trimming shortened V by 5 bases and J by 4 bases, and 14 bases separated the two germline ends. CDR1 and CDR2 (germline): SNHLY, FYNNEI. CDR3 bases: TGTGCCAGCAGTCCGACAGAGACACCCTATGGCTACACCTTC. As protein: CASSPTETPYGYTF. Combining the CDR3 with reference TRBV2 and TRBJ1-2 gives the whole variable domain EPEVTQTPSHQVTQMGQEVILRCVPISNHLYFYWYRQILGQKVEFLVSFYNNEISEKSEIFDDQFSVERPDGSNFTLKIRSTKLEDSAMYFCASSPTETPYGYTFGSGTRLTVV.

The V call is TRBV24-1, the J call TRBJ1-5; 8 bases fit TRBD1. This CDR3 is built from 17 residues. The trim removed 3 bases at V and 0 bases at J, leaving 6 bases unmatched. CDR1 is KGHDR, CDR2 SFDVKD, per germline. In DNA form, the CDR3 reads TGTGCCACCAGTGATCCCGACAGGGGTAATAGCAATCAGCCCCAGCATTTT. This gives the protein CATSDPDRGNSNQPQHF.

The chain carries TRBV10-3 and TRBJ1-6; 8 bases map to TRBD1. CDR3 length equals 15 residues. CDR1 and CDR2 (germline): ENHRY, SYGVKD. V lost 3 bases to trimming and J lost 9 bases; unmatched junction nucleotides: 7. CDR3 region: CAISDGRDRRSPLHF. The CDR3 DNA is TGTGCCATCAGTGACGGGCGGGACAGGCGTTCACCCCTCCACTTT.

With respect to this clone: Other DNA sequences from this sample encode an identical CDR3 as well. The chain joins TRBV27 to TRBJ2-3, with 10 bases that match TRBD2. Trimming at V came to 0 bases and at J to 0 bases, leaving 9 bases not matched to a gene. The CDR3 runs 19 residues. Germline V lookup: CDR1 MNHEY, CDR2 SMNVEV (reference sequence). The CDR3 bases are TGTGCCAGCAGTTTATCAGTACTAGCGGGGATTTCTAGCACAGATACGCAGTATTTT. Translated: CASSLSVLAGISSTDTQYF.

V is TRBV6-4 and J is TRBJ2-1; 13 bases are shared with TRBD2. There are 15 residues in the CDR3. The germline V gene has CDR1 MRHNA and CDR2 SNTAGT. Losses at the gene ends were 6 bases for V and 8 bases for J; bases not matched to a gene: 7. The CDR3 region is CASSETSGGGDEQFF. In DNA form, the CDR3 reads TGTGCCAGCAGCGAAACTAGCGGGGGGGGCGATGAGCAGTTCTTC.

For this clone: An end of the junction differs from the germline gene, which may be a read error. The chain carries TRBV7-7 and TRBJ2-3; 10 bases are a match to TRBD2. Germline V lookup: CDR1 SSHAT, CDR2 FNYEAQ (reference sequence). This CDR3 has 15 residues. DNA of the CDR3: TGTGCTAGCAGCTTAGTAGCGGGGGGTGGAGATACGCAGTATTTT. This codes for CASSLVAGGGDTQYF.

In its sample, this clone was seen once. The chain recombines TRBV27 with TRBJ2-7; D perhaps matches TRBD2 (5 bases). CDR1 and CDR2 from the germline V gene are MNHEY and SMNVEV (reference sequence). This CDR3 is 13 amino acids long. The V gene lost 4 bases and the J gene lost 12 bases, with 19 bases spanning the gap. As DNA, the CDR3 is TGTGCCAGCAGTTCCCTCCCGACCGGGGTGGTGTACTTC. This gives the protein CASSSLPTGVVYF.

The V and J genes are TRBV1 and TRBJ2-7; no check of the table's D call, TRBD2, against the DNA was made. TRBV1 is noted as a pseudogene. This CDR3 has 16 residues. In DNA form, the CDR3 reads TGCACCAGCAGCCAAGGGATGCAGCGGGGGGGCTACGAGCAGTACTTC. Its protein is CTSSQGMQRGGYEQYF.

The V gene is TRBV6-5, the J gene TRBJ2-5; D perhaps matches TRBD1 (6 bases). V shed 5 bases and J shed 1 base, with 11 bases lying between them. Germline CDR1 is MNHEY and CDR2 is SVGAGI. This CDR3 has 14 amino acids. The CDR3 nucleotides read TGTGCCAGCAGTCCAAGGACAGCCCAAGAGACCCAGTACTTC. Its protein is CASSPRTAQETQYF.

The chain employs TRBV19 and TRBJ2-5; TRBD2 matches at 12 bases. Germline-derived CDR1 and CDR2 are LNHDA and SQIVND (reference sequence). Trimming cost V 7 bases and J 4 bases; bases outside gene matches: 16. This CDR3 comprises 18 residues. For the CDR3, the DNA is TGTGCCAGTATCAAAAAGGGTTCTAGCGGGGGGGCCCCAGAGACCCAGTACTTC. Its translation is CASIKKGSSGGAPETQYF.

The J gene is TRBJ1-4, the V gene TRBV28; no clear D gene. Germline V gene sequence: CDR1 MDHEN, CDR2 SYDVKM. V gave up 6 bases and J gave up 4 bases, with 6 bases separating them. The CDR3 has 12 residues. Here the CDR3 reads CASREDNEKLFF. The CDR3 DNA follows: TGTGCCAGCAGGGAGGATAATGAAAAACTGTTTTTT.

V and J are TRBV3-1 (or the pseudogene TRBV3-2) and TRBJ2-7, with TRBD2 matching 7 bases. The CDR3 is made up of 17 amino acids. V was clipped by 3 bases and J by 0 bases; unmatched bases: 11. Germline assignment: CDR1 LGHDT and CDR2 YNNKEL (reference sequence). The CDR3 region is CASSHAQRRGSSYEQYF. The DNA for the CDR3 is TGTGCCAGCAGCCATGCCCAGCGGCGGGGGAGCTCCTACGAGCAGTACTTC.

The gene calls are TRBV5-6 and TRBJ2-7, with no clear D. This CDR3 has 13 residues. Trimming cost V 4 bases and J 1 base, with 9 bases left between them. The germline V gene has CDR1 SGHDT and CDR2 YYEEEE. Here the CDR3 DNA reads TGTGCCAGCAGCATTGGCAGATCCTACGAGCAGTACTTC. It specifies CASSIGRSYEQYF.

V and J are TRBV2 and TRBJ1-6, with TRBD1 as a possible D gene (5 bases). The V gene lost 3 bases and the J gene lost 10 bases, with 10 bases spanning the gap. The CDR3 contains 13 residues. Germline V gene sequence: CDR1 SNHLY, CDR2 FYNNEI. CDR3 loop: CASSEGPRSPLHF. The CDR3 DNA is TGTGCCAGCAGTGAGGGGCCTCGCTCACCCCTCCACTTT. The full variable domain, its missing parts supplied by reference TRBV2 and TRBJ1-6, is EPEVTQTPSHQVTQMGQEVILRCVPISNHLYFYWYRQILGQKVEFLVSFYNNEISEKSEIFDDQFSVERPDGSNFTLKIRSTKLEDSAMYFCASSEGPRSPLHFGNGTRLTVT.

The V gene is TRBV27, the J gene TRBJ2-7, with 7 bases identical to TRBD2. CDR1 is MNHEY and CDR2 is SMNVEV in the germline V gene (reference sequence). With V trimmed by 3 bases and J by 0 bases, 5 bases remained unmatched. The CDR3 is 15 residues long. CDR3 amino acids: CASSFSGGSSYEQYF. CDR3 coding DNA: TGTGCCAGCAGTTTTTCGGGGGGTAGCTCCTACGAGCAGTACTTC.

The CDR3 sequence is CASSQDVGVQYF. The CDR3 DNA reads as TGTGCCAGCAGCCAAGACGTAGGAGTACAGTACTTC. The rearrangement joins TRBV3-1 (or the pseudogene TRBV3-2) to TRBJ2-7; D unresolved. The CDR3 runs to 12 residues. The V and J ends lost 0 bases and 10 bases respectively, with 10 bases between them. Germline CDR1 LGHDT, CDR2 YNNKEL (reference sequence).

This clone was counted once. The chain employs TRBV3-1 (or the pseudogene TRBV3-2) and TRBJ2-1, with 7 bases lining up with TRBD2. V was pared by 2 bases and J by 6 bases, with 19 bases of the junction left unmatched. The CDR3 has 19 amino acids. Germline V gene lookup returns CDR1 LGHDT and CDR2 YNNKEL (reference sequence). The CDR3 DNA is TGTGCCAGCAGCCAAATGGGAGGCCGGGAGGTAGGGGAACGCAATGAGCAGTTCTTC. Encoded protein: CASSQMGGREVGERNEQFF.

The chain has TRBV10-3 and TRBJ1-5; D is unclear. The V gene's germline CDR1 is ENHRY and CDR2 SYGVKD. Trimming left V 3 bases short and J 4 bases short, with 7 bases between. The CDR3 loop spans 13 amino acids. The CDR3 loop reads CAISDFPNQPQHF. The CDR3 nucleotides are TGTGCCATCAGTGATTTCCCGAATCAGCCCCAGCATTTT.